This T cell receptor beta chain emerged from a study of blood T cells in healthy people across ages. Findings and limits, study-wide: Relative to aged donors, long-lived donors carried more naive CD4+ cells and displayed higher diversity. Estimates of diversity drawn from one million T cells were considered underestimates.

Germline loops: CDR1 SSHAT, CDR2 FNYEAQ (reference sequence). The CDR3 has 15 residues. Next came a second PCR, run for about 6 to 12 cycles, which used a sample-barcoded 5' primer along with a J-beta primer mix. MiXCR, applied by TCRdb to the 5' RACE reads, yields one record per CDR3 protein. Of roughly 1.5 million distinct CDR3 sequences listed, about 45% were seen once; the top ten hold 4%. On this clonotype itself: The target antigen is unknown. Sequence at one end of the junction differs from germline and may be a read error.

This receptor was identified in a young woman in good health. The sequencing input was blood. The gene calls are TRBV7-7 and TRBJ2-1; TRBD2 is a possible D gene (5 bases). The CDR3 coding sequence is TGTGCTAGCAGCTTAGTTCCCGGGATCTATCATGAGCAGTTCTTC. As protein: CASSLVPGIYHEQFF.